The 7 T cell receptor beta chains below come from one sample, sequenced in a study of blood T cell repertoires in COVID-19. Assay: immunoSEQ multiplex PCR; the TCRdb copy retains only in-frame clones and omits some. The sample consists of over 85,000 clones, around 68% of them appearing once. The sequencing input was peripheral blood. Every receptor here comes from a woman in her fifties or sixties with acute or convalescent COVID-19.

The table lists this clone with a count of one. The rearrangement links TRBV4-1 to TRBJ1-2, with 10 bases aligning to TRBD1. The CDR3 contains 15 residues. Germline CDR1 MGHRA, CDR2 YSYEKL. J gave up 6 bases and V 2 bases, and 6 bases lay outside the gene matches. The CDR3: CASSQMGQGLHGYTF. In DNA form, the CDR3 reads TGCGCCAGCAGCCAAATGGGACAGGGGCTTCATGGCTACACCTTC.

This clone was recorded many times. V and J are TRBV24-1 and TRBJ2-1; tentative D call: TRBD2 (6 bases). CDR3 size: 13 residues. Trimming stripped 1 base from V and 10 bases from J, with 10 bases between. Germline CDR1 is KGHDR and CDR2 is SFDVKD. CDR3 sequence reads: CATSDFAAGEQFF. DNA of the CDR3: TGTGCCACCAGTGATTTTGCCGCGGGGGAGCAGTTCTTC.

V gene TRBV7-2 combines with J gene TRBJ1-3; 8 nucleotides match TRBD1. CDR1 is SGHTA, CDR2 FQGNSA, per germline. The CDR3 sequence is 15 residues long. Trimming at V came to 4 bases and at J to 4 bases, leaving 6 bases not matched to a gene. This CDR3 is CASSSQGGLGNTIYF. CDR3 in DNA: TGTGCCAGCAGCTCACAGGGGGGACTCGGAAACACCATATATTTT.

In nucleotides, the CDR3 is TGTGCCAGCAGCAGCAGACAGGGCAGCTCGCTTGACACTGAAGCTTTCTTT. Its protein product is CASSSRQGSSLDTEAFF. The chain links TRBV7-9 to TRBJ1-1; 7 bases align to TRBD1. This CDR3 is 17 amino acids long. The V gene end was trimmed by 5 bases and the J gene end by 3 bases; junction bases not matched to a gene: 15. Germline CDR1 and CDR2: SEHNR and FQNEAQ (reference sequence).

The chain combines TRBV5-6 with TRBJ1-5; weak D call: TRBD1 (6 bases). V dropped 4 bases and J dropped 5 bases, with 13 bases sitting between them. The CDR3 has 14 amino acids. In germline, CDR1 is SGHDT, CDR2 YYEEEE. CDR3 region: CASSLLGGDQPQHF. The CDR3 DNA reads as TGTGCCAGCAGCCTTCTAGGGGGGGATCAGCCCCAGCATTTT. Looking up the rest from reference TRBV5-6 and TRBJ1-5 gives the full variable domain: DAGVTQSPTHLIKTRGQQVTLRCSPKSGHDTVSWYQQALGQGPQFIFQYYEEEERQRGNFPDRFSGHQFPNYSSELNVNALLLGDSALYLCASSLLGGDQPQHFGDGTRLSIL.

The rearrangement uses TRBV27 and TRBJ1-4, with 7 nucleotides matching TRBD1. V lost 5 bases, J lost 7 bases, and 10 bases stayed unmatched. CDR3 length: 15 amino acids. The germline V gene encodes CDR1 MNHEY and CDR2 SMNVEV (reference sequence). CDR3 DNA sequence: TGTGCCAGCAGTGACCGACAGGGTCGGGGTGAAAAACTGTTTTTT. It yields the protein CASSDRQGRGEKLFF.

This chain links TRBV18 with TRBJ1-2, with D hard to call. The germline V gene has CDR1 KGHSH and CDR2 LQKENI. Trimming took off 3 bases at V and 5 bases at J, with 7 bases between the two ends. The CDR3 runs to 12 residues. CDR3: CASSPERYGYTF. The DNA of the CDR3 is TGTGCCAGCTCACCGGAGCGGTATGGCTACACCTTC.